The rows below give T cell receptor beta chains drawn from one sample of a study of blood T cell repertoires in COVID-19. TCRdb keeps only in-frame clones here, not all; method: immunoSEQ multiplex PCR. The sample has roughly 200,000 clones, about 87% seen once; the top ten hold approximately 2.7%. The sequencing sample was made of PBMCs or T cells enriched from blood (not recorded which). Source of these receptors: a woman aged 25 to 39 who had recovered from COVID-19. The CDR3 runs from the conserved cysteine through the conserved F or W. Each record gives: V gene, D gene, clone size, J gene, CDR3 protein, CDR3 DNA. D genes are given only for firm matches. Part of the rows lack a size; the others show once, few, many or a class for expanded clones.

v_gene: TRBV5-1
d_gene: TRBD1
abundance: NA
j_gene: TRBJ1-4
CDR3aa: CASSLGDRVDEKLFF
CDR3nt: TGCGCCAGCAGCTTGGGGGACAGGGTGGATGAAAAACTGTTTTTT

v_gene: TRBV4-1
d_gene: NA
abundance: NA
j_gene: TRBJ1-4
CDR3aa: CASSTQGRENEKLFF
CDR3nt: TGCGCCAGCAGCACCCAGGGACGGGAGAATGAAAAACTGTTTTTT

v_gene: TRBV19
d_gene: NA
abundance: NA
j_gene: TRBJ1-6
CDR3aa: CASSIPTPPYSPLHF
CDR3nt: TGTGCCAGTAGTATCCCGACACCTCCTTATTCACCCCTCCACTTT

v_gene: TRBV19
d_gene: TRBD1
abundance: NA
j_gene: TRBJ1-2
CDR3aa: CASSRTGEGMDYGYTF
CDR3nt: TGTGCCAGTAGTAGGACAGGGGAAGGTATGGACTATGGCTACACCTTC

v_gene: TRBV3-1/TRBV3-2
d_gene: NA
abundance: NA
j_gene: TRBJ2-7
CDR3aa: CASSQEGQGLPSYEQYF
CDR3nt: TGTGCCAGCAGCCAAGAAGGACAGGGACTACCTTCCTACGAGCAGTACTTC

v_gene: TRBV4-3
d_gene: NA
abundance: NA
j_gene: TRBJ2-7
CDR3aa: CASSTFRGTYEQYF
CDR3nt: TGCGCCAGCAGCACTTTTCGGGGAACCTACGAGCAGTACTTC

v_gene: TRBV27
d_gene: NA
abundance: NA
j_gene: TRBJ2-7
CDR3aa: CASSLLAVPYEQYF
CDR3nt: TGTGCCAGCAGTTTATTGGCAGTACCCTACGAGCAGTACTTC

v_gene: TRBV4-1
d_gene: TRBD1
abundance: NA
j_gene: TRBJ2-2
CDR3aa: CASSQTTGGIKPELFF
CDR3nt: TGCGCCAGCAGCCAAACTACAGGGGGAATTAAACCGGAGCTGTTTTTT

v_gene: TRBV19
d_gene: TRBD2
abundance: NA
j_gene: TRBJ2-5
CDR3aa: CASKGTSGGQQETQYF
CDR3nt: TGTGCCAGTAAAGGGACTAGCGGGGGGCAGCAAGAGACCCAGTACTTC

v_gene: TRBV3-1/TRBV3-2
d_gene: NA
abundance: once
j_gene: TRBJ1-6
CDR3aa: CASRTLTYNSPLHF
CDR3nt: TGTGCCAGCAGGACCCTGACTTATAATTCACCCCTCCACTTT

v_gene: TRBV7-3
d_gene: NA
abundance: NA
j_gene: TRBJ1-1
CDR3aa: CASSLTSRPTITEAFF
CDR3nt: TGTGCCAGCAGCTTAACGAGTAGACCGACAATCACTGAAGCTTTCTTT

v_gene: TRBV5-1
d_gene: NA
abundance: once
j_gene: TRBJ2-7
CDR3aa: CASRGALQAYEQYF
CDR3nt: TGCGCCAGCAGGGGGGCTCTGCAGGCCTACGAGCAGTACTTC

v_gene: TRBV4-2
d_gene: NA
abundance: NA
j_gene: TRBJ1-5
CDR3aa: CASSQGEGRYSNQPQHF
CDR3nt: TGTGCCAGCAGCCAAGGGGAGGGACGGTATAGCAATCAGCCCCAGCATTTT

v_gene: TRBV2
d_gene: NA
abundance: NA
j_gene: TRBJ1-2
CDR3aa: CASRAGTNYGYTF
CDR3nt: TGTGCCAGCAGGGCAGGGACTAACTATGGCTACACCTTC

v_gene: TRBV5-1
d_gene: NA
abundance: NA
j_gene: TRBJ2-5
CDR3aa: CASSLGLAKETQYF
CDR3nt: TGCGCCAGCAGCTTAGGGCTAGCCAAAGAGACCCAGTACTTC

v_gene: TRBV18
d_gene: TRBD1
abundance: NA
j_gene: TRBJ1-5
CDR3aa: CASSPGLRTGDQPQHF
CDR3nt: TGTGCCAGCTCACCAGGGCTCCGGACAGGGGATCAGCCCCAGCATTTT

v_gene: TRBV5-6
d_gene: TRBD2
abundance: NA
j_gene: TRBJ2-3
CDR3aa: CASSFGGVTDTQYF
CDR3nt: TGTGCCAGCAGCTTTGGGGGGGTCACAGATACGCAGTATTTT

v_gene: TRBV5-8
d_gene: NA
abundance: NA
j_gene: TRBJ2-3
CDR3aa: CASSSTTGVGYTDTQYF
CDR3nt: TGTGCCAGCAGCTCTACCACGGGGGTCGGTTACACAGATACGCAGTATTTT

v_gene: TRBV7-9
d_gene: NA
abundance: NA
j_gene: TRBJ1-1
CDR3aa: CASTRGTEAFF
CDR3nt: TGTGCCAGCACCCGGGGCACTGAAGCTTTCTTT

v_gene: TRBV5-4
d_gene: TRBD2
abundance: NA
j_gene: TRBJ2-3
CDR3aa: CASSRRVAGDTQYF
CDR3nt: TGTGCCAGCAGCCGGCGGGTAGCGGGGGATACGCAGTATTTT

v_gene: TRBV9
d_gene: NA
abundance: NA
j_gene: TRBJ1-4
CDR3aa: CASSADPGSGEKLFF
CDR3nt: TGTGCCAGCAGCGCGGATCCGGGGTCGGGTGAAAAACTGTTTTTT

v_gene: TRBV15
d_gene: TRBD1
abundance: NA
j_gene: TRBJ2-4
CDR3aa: CATSRGDRVNIQYF
CDR3nt: TGTGCCACCAGCAGGGGGGACAGGGTCAACATTCAGTACTTC

v_gene: TRBV7-3
d_gene: NA
abundance: many
j_gene: TRBJ1-1
CDR3aa: CASSLTDSVTEAFF
CDR3nt: TGTGCCAGCAGCTTAACCGACAGCGTCACTGAAGCTTTCTTT

v_gene: TRBV7-9
d_gene: TRBD2
abundance: NA
j_gene: TRBJ2-1
CDR3aa: CASSLRRGYNEQFF
CDR3nt: TGTGCCAGCAGCTTACGGCGGGGGTACAATGAGCAGTTCTTC

v_gene: TRBV11-2
d_gene: TRBD1
abundance: NA
j_gene: TRBJ2-7
CDR3aa: CASSLETGPSYEQYF
CDR3nt: TGTGCCAGCAGCTTAGAGACAGGGCCCTCCTACGAGCAGTACTTC

v_gene: TRBV18
d_gene: NA
abundance: NA
j_gene: TRBJ1-6
CDR3aa: CASSPVPPGIDSPLHF
CDR3nt: TGTGCCAGCTCCCCGGTCCCCCCAGGGATTGATTCACCCCTCCACTTT

v_gene: TRBV19
d_gene: TRBD1
abundance: once
j_gene: TRBJ1-1
CDR3aa: CASSITGGAGTEAFF
CDR3nt: TGTGCCAGTAGTATCACAGGGGGCGCAGGCACTGAAGCTTTCTTT

v_gene: TRBV19
d_gene: NA
abundance: NA
j_gene: TRBJ2-2
CDR3aa: CASSIDRAATGELFF
CDR3nt: TGTGCCAGTAGTATAGACAGGGCCGCCACCGGGGAGCTGTTTTTT

v_gene: TRBV5-5
d_gene: NA
abundance: NA
j_gene: TRBJ2-3
CDR3aa: CASSSQSGLGTDTQYF
CDR3nt: TGTGCCAGCAGCTCACAGAGCGGCCTTGGCACAGATACGCAGTATTTT

v_gene: TRBV29-1
d_gene: NA
abundance: NA
j_gene: TRBJ1-1
CDR3aa: CSVGGGNTEAFF
CDR3nt: TGCAGCGTTGGAGGGGGGAACACTGAAGCTTTCTTT

v_gene: TRBV12-1
d_gene: NA
abundance: few
j_gene: TRBJ2-5
CDR3aa: CASSFARLAGEQETQYF
CDR3nt: TGTGCCAGCAGCTTTGCCCGACTAGCGGGTGAACAAGAGACCCAGTACTTC

v_gene: TRBV7-9
d_gene: NA
abundance: NA
j_gene: TRBJ2-7
CDR3aa: CASSATYEQYF
CDR3nt: TGTGCCAGCAGCGCGACCTACGAGCAGTACTTC

v_gene: TRBV9
d_gene: NA
abundance: NA
j_gene: TRBJ2-1
CDR3aa: CASSVGGVSNEQFF
CDR3nt: TGTGCCAGCAGCGTAGGAGGCGTATCCAATGAGCAGTTCTTC

v_gene: TRBV18
d_gene: NA
abundance: once
j_gene: TRBJ1-2
CDR3aa: CASSPLKRGWDGYTF
CDR3nt: TGTGCCAGCTCACCACTAAAACGAGGGTGGGATGGCTACACCTTC

v_gene: TRBV9
d_gene: TRBD1
abundance: NA
j_gene: TRBJ1-6
CDR3aa: CASSVDSRTGDVNSPLHF
CDR3nt: TGTGCCAGCAGCGTAGATTCCCGGACAGGGGACGTGAATTCACCCCTCCACTTT

v_gene: TRBV7-7
d_gene: TRBD1
abundance: NA
j_gene: TRBJ2-2
CDR3aa: CASSLQGVGGELFF
CDR3nt: TGTGCCAGCAGCTTACAGGGGGTTGGCGGGGAGCTGTTTTTT

v_gene: TRBV15
d_gene: NA
abundance: NA
j_gene: TRBJ1-3
CDR3aa: CATSRDSAGSGNTIYF
CDR3nt: TGTGCCACCAGCAGAGATTCCGCAGGGTCTGGAAACACCATATATTTT

v_gene: TRBV5-6
d_gene: TRBD1
abundance: once
j_gene: TRBJ2-5
CDR3aa: CASSLIRQGNFQETQYF
CDR3nt: TGTGCCAGCAGCTTGATTCGACAGGGAAACTTCCAAGAGACCCAGTACTTC

v_gene: TRBV27
d_gene: TRBD1
abundance: NA
j_gene: TRBJ1-4
CDR3aa: CASSFMTGGIEKLFF
CDR3nt: TGTGCCAGCAGTTTTATGACAGGGGGCATTGAAAAACTGTTTTTT

v_gene: TRBV5-1
d_gene: TRBD2
abundance: NA
j_gene: TRBJ2-1
CDR3aa: CASSLDSGGWAVNEQFF
CDR3nt: TGCGCCAGCAGCTTGGATAGCGGGGGTTGGGCTGTCAATGAGCAGTTCTTC

v_gene: TRBV12-5
d_gene: NA
abundance: NA
j_gene: TRBJ1-5
CDR3aa: CASGWGGNQPQHF
CDR3nt: TGTGCTAGTGGATGGGGGGGCAATCAGCCCCAGCATTTT

v_gene: TRBV3-1/TRBV3-2
d_gene: NA
abundance: NA
j_gene: TRBJ1-1
CDR3aa: CASSQLTGDFEAFF
CDR3nt: TGTGCCAGCAGCCAGCTTACAGGTGACTTTGAAGCTTTCTTT

v_gene: TRBV11-2
d_gene: TRBD2
abundance: NA
j_gene: TRBJ2-1
CDR3aa: CASSLGVAGDEQFF
CDR3nt: TGTGCCAGCAGCCTAGGGGTAGCGGGGGATGAGCAGTTCTTC

v_gene: TRBV29-1
d_gene: NA
abundance: NA
j_gene: TRBJ2-5
CDR3aa: CSVGVGAERAQYF
CDR3nt: TGCAGCGTTGGGGTGGGGGCCGAGAGGGCCCAGTACTTC

v_gene: TRBV5-8
d_gene: NA
abundance: NA
j_gene: TRBJ1-6
CDR3aa: CASSFPGSNSPLHF
CDR3nt: TGTGCCAGCAGCTTCCCAGGTTCTAATTCACCCCTCCACTTT

v_gene: TRBV7-9
d_gene: NA
abundance: NA
j_gene: TRBJ1-1
CDR3aa: CASSLAIRTEAFF
CDR3nt: TGTGCCAGCAGCTTAGCTATCCGGACTGAAGCTTTCTTT

v_gene: TRBV5-1
d_gene: TRBD1
abundance: NA
j_gene: TRBJ1-4
CDR3aa: CASSVNRGPNEKLFF
CDR3nt: TGCGCCAGCAGCGTGAACAGGGGTCCTAATGAAAAACTGTTTTTT

v_gene: TRBV11-1
d_gene: TRBD1
abundance: NA
j_gene: TRBJ2-3
CDR3aa: CASSRDRDSQYF
CDR3nt: TGTGCCAGCAGCCGGGACAGGGATTCGCAGTATTTT